These 31 T cell receptor beta chains came from one sample sequenced in a study of T cells in Graves' hyperthyroidism and ophthalmopathy. Amplification of TCR beta CDR3 regions used RNA as the template. Primed by the HTBI set, a first-round RT-PCR was run on the TCR CDR3. TCRdb re-called the multiplex PCR reads through MiXCR, storing one row per CDR3 protein. Among approximately 590,000 distinct CDR3 sequences listed, approximately 15% were seen once. Material: blood. The receptors were gathered from a woman aged 25 to 39 with Graves' hyperthyroidism.

The chain combines TRBV10-3 with TRBJ2-7, with 7 bases that match TRBD1. This CDR3 is 15 amino acids long. The J segment lost 4 bases and the V segment lost 4 bases, leaving 10 bases of the junction unmatched. CDR1 ENHRY and CDR2 SYGVKD come from the germline V gene. The CDR3 protein is CAISGSRDRVYEQYF. The CDR3 nucleotides read TGTGCCATCAGTGGATCCCGCGACAGGGTTTACGAGCAGTACTTC.

This clonotype has a count of ten or more. The chain employs TRBV7-6 and TRBJ2-1, with D possibly TRBD1 on 5 matching bases. The CDR3 loop spans 14 amino acids. The V and J ends lost 3 bases and 6 bases respectively, with 12 bases between them. Germline V CDR1 and CDR2: SGHVS, FNYEAQ. Here the CDR3 DNA reads TGTGCCAGCAGCTTCAGGGCCCGAGGCAATGAGCAGTTCTTC. Its protein is CASSFRARGNEQFF.

The sample holds many counts of this clonotype. At one end the junction does not follow the germline gene, possibly because of a read error. The chain has TRBV12-3 or TRBV12-4 and TRBJ2-1; D perhaps matches TRBD2 (5 bases). The CDR3 totals 11 residues. The CDR3, as DNA: TGCGCCAGCAGCGGATACAATGAGCAGTTCTTC. It codes for CASSGYNEQFF.

This clonotype was detected many times. This chain links TRBV5-1 with TRBJ2-3; 10 bases fit TRBD2. Unmatched junction bases numbered 2, after V lost 2 bases and J lost 5 bases. The germline CDR1 and CDR2 sequences are SGHRS and YFSETQ. The CDR3 has 14 residues. CDR3 DNA: TGCGCCAGCAGCTTCCAGCGGGAGGGAGATACGCAGTATTTT. Translating gives CASSFQREGDTQYF.

Ten or more counts support this clonotype. The V and J genes are TRBV12-3 or TRBV12-4 and TRBJ1-5; 7 positions match TRBD1. The length of the CDR3 is 15 residues. With V trimmed by 5 bases and J by 5 bases, 9 bases remained unmatched. CDR3 sequence reads: CASSPQGGGDQPQHF. CDR3 nucleotides: TGTGCCAGCAGTCCTCAGGGGGGAGGCGATCAGCCCCAGCATTTT.

This clonotype was seen many times. The chain carries TRBV28 and TRBJ2-7, with 8 nucleotides matching TRBD2. The CDR3 length is 15 residues. Germline CDR1 reads MDHEN; CDR2 reads SYDVKM. V lost 7 bases to trimming and J lost 0 bases; unmatched junction nucleotides: 8. The CDR3 loop reads CASNTAGVNSYEQYF. DNA for the CDR3: TGTGCCAGCAACACAGCGGGAGTGAACTCCTACGAGCAGTACTTC.

This clonotype was seen only a few times. The chain carries TRBV28 and TRBJ1-6; D not certain. This CDR3 is built from 14 residues. Germline CDR1 reads MDHEN; CDR2 reads SYDVKM. With 5 bases removed from V and 0 bases from J, the gap between germline ends came to 5 bases. In DNA, the CDR3 is TGTGCCAGCAGTGGGGACTCCTATAATTCACCCCTCCACTTT. It codes for CASSGDSYNSPLHF.

This clonotype was observed at least ten times. This chain connects TRBV7-2 to TRBJ1-1; 8 bases fit TRBD1. The CDR3 totals 14 residues. J gave up 11 bases and V 3 bases, and 11 bases lay outside the gene matches. Germline V gene sequence: CDR1 SGHTA, CDR2 FQGNSA. The CDR3 here is CASSLGRGRVIAFF. CDR3 coding DNA: TGTGCCAGCAGCTTGGGCAGGGGGCGAGTCATTGCTTTCTTT.

This clonotype showed up just a few times. The rearrangement joins TRBV28 to TRBJ2-2; 7 nucleotides align to TRBD2. The V segment lost 8 bases and the J segment 5 bases; nucleotides outside the gene matches: 11. Germline loops: CDR1 MDHEN, CDR2 SYDVKM. This CDR3 is 15 amino acids long. The CDR3 sequence: CASFWAAGVTGELFF. CDR3 nucleotides: TGTGCCAGCTTCTGGGCGGCGGGAGTTACCGGGGAGCTGTTTTTT.

This clonotype was found many times. The chain carries TRBV3-1 and TRBJ1-2; D ambiguous. Trimming took 0 bases from V and 4 from J, leaving 9 bases between them. The germline gives CDR1 LGHDT, CDR2 YNNKEL (reference sequence). CDR3 length equals 14 residues. CDR3 sequence (DNA): TGTGCCAGCAGCCAAGAGGGCAGATTCTATGGCTACACCTTC. As protein: CASSQEGRFYGYTF.

The V gene is TRBV10-3, the J gene TRBJ1-1; no clear D. Germline values: CDR1 ENHRY, CDR2 SYGVKD. CDR3 size: 13 residues. V lost 2 bases to trimming and J lost 8 bases, with 12 bases between them. In nucleotides, the CDR3 is TGTGCCATCAGTGAGAGTGTACAGTTCGAAGCTTTCTTT. Translated, it gives CAISESVQFEAFF.

In its sample, this clonotype was seen many times. V is TRBV2 and J is TRBJ2-7; D not resolved. V lost 6 bases to trimming and J lost 0 bases, with 6 bases between them. CDR1 and CDR2 (germline): SNHLY, FYNNEI. The CDR3 consists of 12 residues. DNA for the CDR3: TGTGCCAGCAGGTTGGACTCCTACGAGCAGTACTTC. Translating it yields CASRLDSYEQYF.

The CDR3 DNA reads as TGCGCCAGCAGCTCGATACAGGGGGCCAATACGCAGTATTTT. It is translated as CASSSIQGANTQYF. This rearrangement joins TRBV5-1 to TRBJ2-3; TRBD1 matches 9 bases. J gave up 7 bases and V 3 bases, and 6 bases lay outside the gene matches. The CDR3 sequence is 14 residues long. Germline assignment: CDR1 SGHRS and CDR2 YFSETQ.

This chain connects TRBV12-5 to TRBJ2-6; 9 nucleotides align to TRBD2. Losses at the gene ends were 1 base for V and 4 bases for J; bases not matched to a gene: 8. CDR3 length: 18 amino acids. The germline V gene encodes CDR1 LGHNT and CDR2 FRNRAP. CDR3 sequence: CASGLASGIFAGANVLTF. The CDR3 nucleotides are TGTGCTAGTGGTTTGGCTAGCGGGATATTTGCCGGGGCCAACGTCCTGACTTTC.

In this sample, this clonotype turned up a few times. The chain links TRBV27 to TRBJ2-5, with D unresolved. Germline V gene sequence: CDR1 MNHEY, CDR2 SMNVEV (reference sequence). The CDR3 is made up of 12 amino acids. The V and J ends lost 6 bases and 5 bases respectively, with 10 bases between them. The CDR3 nucleotides read TGTGCCAGCAGCCCAAACGGGGAGACCCAGTACTTC. Protein: CASSPNGETQYF.

The table lists this clonotype with a few counts. CDR3 nucleotide sequence: TGCGCCAGCAGCTTGCCGACTAGCGGGAGCGGGGCAGATACGCAGTATTTT. This gives the protein CASSLPTSGSGADTQYF. J is TRBJ2-3 and V is TRBV5-1; 12 nucleotides match TRBD2. Losses at the gene ends were 1 base for V and 4 bases for J; bases not matched to a gene: 7. Per germline, CDR1 SGHRS and CDR2 YFSETQ. This CDR3 region has 17 residues.

The chain has TRBV5-1 and TRBJ2-5, with 11 bases identical to TRBD2. Looked up from germline, CDR1 is SGHRS and CDR2 is YFSETQ. J lost 5 bases, V lost 0 bases, and 6 bases had no gene match. CDR3 length equals 16 residues. The CDR3: CASSLGHLAGGETQYF. The CDR3 DNA is TGCGCCAGCAGCTTGGGGCATCTAGCGGGGGGCGAGACCCAGTACTTC. The variable domain in full, with the rest retrieved from reference TRBV5-1 and TRBJ2-5, is KAGVTQTPRYLIKTRGQQVTLSCSPISGHRSVSWYQQTPGQGLQFLFEYFSETQRNKGNFPGRFSGRQFSNSRSEMNVSTLELGDSALYLCASSLGHLAGGETQYFGPGTRLLVL.

The chain couples TRBV7-8 to TRBJ2-3; possibly TRBD1 for D (6 bases). This CDR3 is built from 17 residues. Germline V gene lookup returns CDR1 SGHVS and CDR2 FQNEAQ. Trimming cost V 5 bases and J 3 bases, with 21 bases left between them. The chain's CDR3 is CASSLGPGQGLTDTQYF. The CDR3 DNA is TGTGCCAGCAGCCTTGGGCCGGGGCAGGGGTTGACAGATACGCAGTATTTT.

This clonotype was picked up a small number of times. The genes are TRBV29-1 and TRBJ2-3; 9 bases align to TRBD2. The trim removed 6 bases at V and 2 bases at J, leaving 12 bases unmatched. The CDR3 loop spans 16 amino acids. Per germline, CDR1 SQVTM and CDR2 ANQGSEA. The chain's CDR3 is CSVGIGLASTTDTQYF. The CDR3 nucleotides read TGCAGCGTCGGGATCGGACTAGCGAGTACCACAGATACGCAGTATTTT.

This clonotype came up many times. V gene TRBV7-3 combines with J gene TRBJ2-7; 9 nucleotides align to TRBD2. The CDR3 covers 15 residues. V lost 5 bases, J lost 2 bases, and 7 bases stayed unmatched. Germline V CDR1 and CDR2: SGHTA, FQGTGA. The CDR3 sequence is CASSELAGTPYEQYF. CDR3 coding DNA: TGTGCCAGCAGCGAACTAGCGGGTACACCCTACGAGCAGTACTTC.

Notes on this clonotype: Possible read error: a much larger clone is one base away. V gene TRBV27 combines with J gene TRBJ2-7, with a weak D call TRBD2 (5 bases). Trimming shortened V by 3 bases and J by 4 bases, and 10 bases separated the two germline ends. The CDR3 is 13 residues long. Germline V lookup: CDR1 MNHEY, CDR2 SMNVEV (reference sequence). The DNA of the CDR3 is TGTGCCAGCAGTTTGGACGGGGAGTACGAGCAGTACTTC. It codes for CASSLDGEYEQYF.

V usage is TRBV9 and J usage is TRBJ2-1; 10 bases are a match to TRBD1. V shed 5 bases and J 9 bases; nucleotides not matched to a gene: 8. The germline V gene has CDR1 SGDLS and CDR2 YYNGEE. The CDR3 contains 14 residues. Here the CDR3 DNA reads TGTGCCAGCAGTGCCGGGACAGGGGAGGGTGAGCAGTTCTTC. It encodes CASSAGTGEGEQFF.

Many counts were recorded for this clonotype. The chain recombines TRBV5-1 with TRBJ2-3, with a possible D match to TRBD2 (5 bases). This CDR3 is 15 amino acids long. Germline CDR1 SGHRS, CDR2 YFSETQ. Trimming cost V 2 bases and J 2 bases, with 12 bases left between them. The chain's CDR3 is CASSFRGLTTDTQYF. CDR3 coding DNA: TGCGCCAGCAGCTTCCGCGGGCTAACCACAGATACGCAGTATTTT. Using reference TRBV5-1 and TRBJ2-3 for the parts outside the CDR3, the full variable domain is KAGVTQTPRYLIKTRGQQVTLSCSPISGHRSVSWYQQTPGQGLQFLFEYFSETQRNKGNFPGRFSGRQFSNSRSEMNVSTLELGDSALYLCASSFRGLTTDTQYFGPGTRLTVL.

This clonotype was counted ten times or more. The chain has TRBV27 and TRBJ2-7, with 9 bases that match TRBD1. Per the germline V gene, CDR1 is MNHEY and CDR2 is SMNVEV (reference sequence). This CDR3 region has 13 residues. V shed 8 bases, J shed 3 bases, and the junction held 5 bases outside the gene matches. CDR3 in amino acids: CASRKDRGYEQYF. For the CDR3, the DNA is TGTGCCAGCCGAAAGGACAGGGGCTACGAGCAGTACTTC.

This clonotype was seen many times. The rearrangement links TRBV2 to TRBJ2-1, with a possible D match to TRBD2 (6 bases). Germline V CDR1 and CDR2: SNHLY, FYNNEI. The CDR3 extends over 16 amino acids. Trimming pared 0 bases from V and 0 bases from J, leaving 9 bases between. CDR3 protein: CASSEASGTSYNEQFF. The CDR3 DNA reads TGTGCCAGCAGTGAAGCTAGCGGAACCTCCTACAATGAGCAGTTCTTC.

This clonotype was found many times. V gene TRBV27 combines with J gene TRBJ2-1; 7 bases map to TRBD1. This CDR3 is 16 amino acids long. From germline, CDR1 is MNHEY and CDR2 SMNVEV (reference sequence). Trimming took 5 bases from V and 0 from J; bases not matched to a gene: 7. The CDR3 spells CASSLQGESSYNEQFF. CDR3 sequence (DNA): TGTGCCAGCAGTCTCCAGGGGGAGAGCTCCTACAATGAGCAGTTCTTC.

This clonotype was picked up many times. The chain joins TRBV15 to TRBJ1-4, with a weak D call TRBD1 (6 bases). V was clipped by 3 bases and J by 0 bases, with 11 bases between them. Germline lookup yields CDR1 LNHNV and CDR2 YYDKDF (reference sequence). The CDR3 covers 16 residues. In DNA, the CDR3 is TGTGCCACCAGCAGCGGACAGCTGGCAACTAATGAAAAACTGTTTTTT. Translating it yields CATSSGQLATNEKLFF.

At least ten counts were recorded for this clonotype. The J gene is TRBJ2-1, the V gene TRBV27, with 9 bases lining up with TRBD1. With V trimmed by 6 bases and J by 4 bases, 7 bases remained unmatched. The CDR3 sequence is 15 residues long. Per the germline V gene, CDR1 is MNHEY and CDR2 is SMNVEV (reference sequence). The CDR3 DNA is TGTGCCAGCAGGGTCCCGGGACAGGGTTACAATGAGCAGTTCTTC. This codes for CASRVPGQGYNEQFF.

On this clonotype: This could be a read error, since a much larger clone is one nucleotide away. The chain combines TRBV29-1 with TRBJ1-1; no clear D. Per germline, CDR1 SQVTM and CDR2 ANQGSEA. The CDR3 is 14 amino acids. CDR3 in amino acids: CSVEMRLGNTETFF. Here the CDR3 DNA reads TGCAGCGTTGAGATGCGGCTAGGGAACACTGAAACTTTCTTT.

The genes are TRBV20-1 and TRBJ2-1, with TRBD2 as a possible D gene (6 bases). CDR3 length equals 14 residues. CDR1 and CDR2 (germline): DFQATT, SNEGSKA (reference sequence). The ends were cut back, 2 bases at V and 0 bases at J, with 8 bases in the middle. Here the CDR3 DNA reads TGCAGTGCTAGATGGGGGGACTCCTACAATGAGCAGTTCTTC. Protein: CSARWGDSYNEQFF.

This clonotype has a count of ten or more. The CDR3 DNA follows: TGTGCCAGCAGTCATTCGACAGGGGGTTTGGTCGAGCAGTACTTC. The encoded protein is CASSHSTGGLVEQYF. V is TRBV27 and J is TRBJ2-7; 9 nucleotides line up with TRBD1. The CDR3 runs to 15 residues. The V gene's germline CDR1 is MNHEY and CDR2 SMNVEV (reference sequence). J lost 6 bases, V lost 5 bases, and 11 bases had no gene match.